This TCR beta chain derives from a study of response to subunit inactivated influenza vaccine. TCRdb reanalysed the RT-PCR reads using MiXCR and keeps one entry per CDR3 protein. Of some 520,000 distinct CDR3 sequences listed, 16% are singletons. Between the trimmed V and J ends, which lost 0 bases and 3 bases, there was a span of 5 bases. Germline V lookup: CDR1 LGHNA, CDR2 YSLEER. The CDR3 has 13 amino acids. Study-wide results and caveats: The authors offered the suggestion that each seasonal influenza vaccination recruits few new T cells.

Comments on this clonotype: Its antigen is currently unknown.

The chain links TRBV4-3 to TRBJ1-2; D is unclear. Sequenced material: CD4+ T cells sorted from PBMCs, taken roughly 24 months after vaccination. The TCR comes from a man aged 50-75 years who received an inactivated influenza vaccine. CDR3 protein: CASSQDTDYGYTF. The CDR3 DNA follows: TGCGCCAGCAGCCAAGATACGGACTATGGCTACACCTTC.